This is a list of T cell receptor beta chains from one sample in a study of regulatory T cells in long-lasting Graves disease. Each CDR3 protein is one row after TCRdb ran MiXCR on the multiplex PCR reads. The sample shows 530,000 or so distinct CDR3 sequences, about 16% of them seen only once. A further study also used this sample, focusing on T cells in Graves' hyperthyroidism and ophthalmopathy.

Sequencing was performed on peripheral blood mononuclear cells (PBMCs), taken at new diagnosis, from a patient treated with antithyroid drugs. All receptors come from a young man with Graves disease. Both conserved end residues are part of each CDR3. Fields, in order: V gene, J gene, CDR3 protein.

v_call: TRBV28
j_call: TRBJ2-2
cdr3_aa: CATQRQRNTGELFF

v_call: TRBV10-3
j_call: TRBJ2-7
cdr3_aa: CAISTRDNYEQYF

v_call: TRBV30
j_call: TRBJ2-7
cdr3_aa: CAWSTGTSYEQYF

v_call: TRBV28
j_call: TRBJ2-1
cdr3_aa: CASSFPPTGQGFVEQFF

v_call: TRBV7-9
j_call: TRBJ2-7
cdr3_aa: CASSDKLTGGSFYEQYF

v_call: TRBV12-3/TRBV12-4
j_call: TRBJ2-1
cdr3_aa: CASSELTNYNEQFF

v_call: TRBV13
j_call: TRBJ2-1
cdr3_aa: CASSSPGGGAYNEQFF

v_call: TRBV3-1
j_call: TRBJ1-4
cdr3_aa: CASSQGLQATEKLFF

v_call: TRBV27
j_call: TRBJ2-5
cdr3_aa: CASGYPVGPQETQYF

v_call: TRBV20-1
j_call: TRBJ1-4
cdr3_aa: CSAPAVLDEKLFF

v_call: TRBV5-1
j_call: TRBJ2-1
cdr3_aa: CASSFFPGESNEQFF

v_call: TRBV12-3/TRBV12-4
j_call: TRBJ2-3
cdr3_aa: CASSLAGTSGRAGDTQYF

v_call: TRBV19
j_call: TRBJ2-5
cdr3_aa: CASSSSGQGAVEYF

v_call: TRBV12-3/TRBV12-4
j_call: TRBJ1-5
cdr3_aa: CASSFRGAYSNQPQHF

v_call: TRBV6-5
j_call: TRBJ1-6
cdr3_aa: CASSYSAALSSYNSPLHF

v_call: TRBV7-9
j_call: TRBJ2-5
cdr3_aa: CASSWNGRETQYF

v_call: TRBV7-9
j_call: TRBJ2-1
cdr3_aa: CASSPRRRSYNEQFF

v_call: TRBV3-1
j_call: TRBJ2-1
cdr3_aa: CASSPRLPAGPYNEQFF

v_call: TRBV28
j_call: TRBJ2-1
cdr3_aa: CASSLLPGGQKYNEQFF

v_call: TRBV19
j_call: TRBJ2-1
cdr3_aa: CASSMALNEQFF

v_call: TRBV6-1
j_call: TRBJ2-2
cdr3_aa: CASSRTENTGELFF